This passage covers 30 T cell receptor beta chains from one sample sequenced in a study of CD8 T cells in Susac syndrome. The RNA, about 0.45 to 1 ug, was put through reverse transcription using random hexamers. TCRdb recomputed calls from the immunoSEQ multiplex PCR reads with MiXCR, one row per CDR3 protein. The sample has fewer than 200,000 distinct CDR3 sequences; roughly 90% are singletons. Source material: CD4+ T cells from PBMCs. These receptors came from a human donor with Susac syndrome.

The chain has TRBV30 and TRBJ2-2; 10 bases fit TRBD2. Looked up from germline, CDR1 is GTSNPN and CDR2 is SVGIG (reference sequence). The length of the CDR3 is 14 residues. In nucleotides, the CDR3 is TGTGTCCTTGGACTAGCGGACCTAACCGGGGAGCTGTTTTTT. Translating it yields CVLGLADLTGELFF.

The chain has TRBV5-4 and TRBJ2-1, with 12 bases aligning to TRBD2. Germline CDR1 reads SGHNT; CDR2 reads YYREEE (reference sequence). Losses at the gene ends were 0 bases for V and 7 bases for J; bases not matched to a gene: 5. CDR3 size: 16 residues. In DNA form, the CDR3 reads TGTGCCAGCAGCTTGGGCCTAGCGGGGGGGCTTAATGAGCAGTTCTTC. Amino acid sequence: CASSLGLAGGLNEQFF. Drawing the rest from reference TRBV5-4 and TRBJ2-1, the complete variable domain is ETGVTQSPTHLIKTRGQQVTLRCSSQSGHNTVSWYQQALGQGPQFIFQYYREEENGRGNFPPRFSGLQFPNYSSELNVNALELDDSALYLCASSLGLAGGLNEQFFGPGTRLTVL.

This clonotype came up once. The CDR3 loop is CSARDPVGDGANVLTF. For the CDR3, the DNA is TGCAGTGCTAGAGATCCGGTGGGGGATGGGGCCAACGTCCTGACTTTC. The chain couples TRBV20-1 to TRBJ2-6; D tentatively reads TRBD1 or TRBD2 (5 bases each). CDR1 is DFQATT and CDR2 is SNEGSKA in the germline V gene (reference sequence). CDR3 size: 16 residues. Trimming took off 0 bases at V and 3 bases at J, with 12 bases between the two ends.

V gene TRBV5-1 combines with J gene TRBJ2-2; D may be TRBD2 (6 bases). The CDR3 runs 17 residues. V was cut by 0 bases and J by 4 bases, with 16 bases left in between. The V gene's germline CDR1 is SGHRS and CDR2 YFSETQ. This chain's CDR3 is CASSLGFLAEFTGELFF. DNA of the CDR3: TGCGCCAGCAGCTTGGGTTTCTTAGCGGAATTCACCGGGGAGCTGTTTTTT.

This rearrangement joins TRBV5-1 to TRBJ1-1; 8 bases are shared with TRBD1. V lost 4 bases and J lost 0; bases outside the gene matches: 8. The CDR3 has 16 amino acids. Germline V CDR1 and CDR2: SGHRS, YFSETQ. The CDR3 region is CASSPTQGGMNTEAFF. The CDR3, as DNA: TGCGCCAGCAGCCCGACACAGGGGGGAATGAACACTGAAGCTTTCTTT.

The CDR3 bases are TGTGCCAGCAGCCATGGGTATAGCACAGATACGCAGTATTTT. This encodes CASSHGYSTDTQYF. V gene TRBV3-1 combines with J gene TRBJ2-3; D call uncertain. The CDR3 has 14 residues. From germline, CDR1 is LGHDT and CDR2 YNNKEL (reference sequence). Between the trimmed V and J ends, which lost 3 bases and 0 bases, there was a span of 7 bases.

J is TRBJ1-2 and V is TRBV4-1, with 7 bases matching TRBD1. Germline lookup yields CDR1 MGHRA and CDR2 YSYEKL. The CDR3 runs to 15 residues. With 0 bases clipped from V and 8 bases from J, the junction kept 9 bases outside the gene matches. This CDR3 reads CASSQDRTGRLGYTF. For the CDR3, the DNA is TGCGCCAGCAGCCAAGATCGGACAGGCCGCCTGGGCTACACCTTC.

A note on this clonotype: An end of the junction differs from the germline gene, which may be a read error. The gene calls are TRBV30 and TRBJ2-2; 8 nucleotides align to TRBD2. The CDR3 runs to 17 residues. Germline values: CDR1 GTSNPN, CDR2 SVGIG (reference sequence). CDR3 protein: CACASWAGGTNIGELFF. In DNA form, the CDR3 reads TGTGCCTGCGCGTCCTGGGCGGGAGGTACGAACATCGGGGAGCTGTTTTTT.

This rearrangement joins TRBV30 to TRBJ1-1; no clear D gene. Germline values: CDR1 GTSNPN, CDR2 SVGIG (reference sequence). This CDR3 is built from 8 residues. V was pared by 7 bases and J by 7 bases, with 4 bases between. The CDR3 sequence is CAYDEAFF. The CDR3 DNA is TGTGCCTACGATGAAGCTTTCTTT.

The V gene is TRBV13, the J gene TRBJ2-1; no definite D call. The CDR3 contains 13 residues. The germline V and J ends were trimmed by 1 base and 10 bases, with 11 bases remaining between them. Germline values: CDR1 PRHDT, CDR2 FYEKMQ (reference sequence). CDR3 amino acids: CASSLVGLSEQFF. Written as DNA, the CDR3 is TGTGCCAGCAGCTTAGTCGGTCTGTCAGAGCAGTTCTTC.

This clonotype turned up a few times. The chain uses TRBV2 and TRBJ2-7; TRBD2 aligns across 10 bases. Trimming took 4 bases from V and 2 from J; bases not matched to a gene: 2. Germline assignment: CDR1 SNHLY and CDR2 FYNNEI. The CDR3 is 14 amino acids. The CDR3 sequence is CASSVAGGPYEQYF. The CDR3 DNA reads as TGTGCCAGCAGTGTAGCGGGGGGTCCCTACGAGCAGTACTTC. The full variable domain, its missing parts supplied by reference TRBV2 and TRBJ2-7, is EPEVTQTPSHQVTQMGQEVILRCVPISNHLYFYWYRQILGQKVEFLVSFYNNEISEKSEIFDDQFSVERPDGSNFTLKIRSTKLEDSAMYFCASSVAGGPYEQYFGPGTRLTVT.

The CDR3 bases are TGTGCCAGTAATGGATTTAATGAAAAACTGTTTTTT. Translation gives CASNGFNEKLFF. The rearrangement links TRBV19 to TRBJ1-4; D remains ambiguous. Germline-derived CDR1 and CDR2 are LNHDA and SQIVND (reference sequence). The ends were cut back, 7 bases at V and 4 bases at J, with 7 bases in the middle. The CDR3 length is 12 residues.

The chain has TRBV19 and TRBJ2-7; 11 positions agree with TRBD1. CDR1 LNHDA and CDR2 SQIVND come from the germline V gene (reference sequence). The length of the CDR3 is 14 residues. The V segment lost 10 bases and the J segment 5 bases; nucleotides outside the gene matches: 10. The CDR3 DNA sequence: TGTGCCACCCGGACAGGGGGCCTCTGGGACGAGCAGTACTTC. The encoded protein is CATRTGGLWDEQYF.

This chain joins TRBV29-1 and TRBJ1-1; D is possibly TRBD1 (6 bases). CDR1 is SQVTM and CDR2 is ANQGSEA in the germline V gene. This CDR3 is 14 amino acids long. The V and J ends lost 6 bases and 5 bases respectively, with 19 bases between them. CDR3 nucleotide sequence: TGCAGCGTAAGACCCCAGGGGTTGAGGACTGAAGCTTTCTTT. Translated, it gives CSVRPQGLRTEAFF. Complete variable domain (other parts from reference TRBV29-1 and TRBJ1-1): SAVISQKPSRDICQRGTSLTIQCQVDSQVTMMFWYRQQPGQSLTLIATANQGSEATYESGFVIDKFPISRPNLTFSTLTVSNMSPEDSSIYLCSVRPQGLRTEAFFGQGTRLTVV.

This clonotype has a handful of counts. The rearrangement links TRBV11-2 to TRBJ2-5, with D possibly matching TRBD2 (5 bases). The V gene's germline CDR1 is SGHAT and CDR2 FQNNGV. There are 14 residues in the CDR3. With 3 bases removed from V and 0 bases from J, the gap between germline ends came to 8 bases. The CDR3 bases are TGTGCCAGCAGCTTCGGACTGCACCAAGAGACCCAGTACTTC. Its translation is CASSFGLHQETQYF.

The genes are TRBV24-1 and TRBJ2-2; 7 bases are a match to TRBD1. Trimming cost V 3 bases and J 4 bases; bases outside gene matches: 13. The germline V gene has CDR1 KGHDR and CDR2 SFDVKD. The CDR3 has 18 residues. The CDR3 coding sequence is TGTGCCACCAGTGATCCGCGACAGGGAGTTTTGGGCACCGGGGAGCTGTTTTTT. It yields the protein CATSDPRQGVLGTGELFF.

The chain is built from TRBV5-4 and TRBJ2-1, with D hard to call. V was cut by 4 bases and J by 0 bases, with 14 bases left in between. The CDR3 covers 16 residues. CDR1 is SGHNT, CDR2 YYREEE, per germline (reference sequence). In DNA form, the CDR3 reads TGTGCCAGCAGCCAGGACGGCGATCCCTCCTACAATGAGCAGTTCTTC. It translates to CASSQDGDPSYNEQFF. The full variable domain, in which reference TRBV5-4 and TRBJ2-1 provide the parts outside the CDR3, is ETGVTQSPTHLIKTRGQQVTLRCSSQSGHNTVSWYQQALGQGPQFIFQYYREEENGRGNFPPRFSGLQFPNYSSELNVNALELDDSALYLCASSQDGDPSYNEQFFGPGTRLTVL.

CDR3 protein: CASSPTRAGKSNEQFF. CDR3 nucleotide sequence: TGCGCCAGCAGCCCTACCAGAGCGGGGAAGAGCAATGAGCAGTTCTTC. The rearrangement uses TRBV5-1 and TRBJ2-1, with 7 bases fitting TRBD2. CDR1 is SGHRS and CDR2 is YFSETQ in the germline V gene. V lost 4 bases, J lost 6 bases, and 13 bases stayed unmatched. The CDR3 spans 16 residues.

This clonotype was detected only a few times. The CDR3 DNA reads TGCGCCAGCAGCTTGGACTACTCCTACGAGCAGTACTTC. It translates to CASSLDYSYEQYF. The chain joins TRBV5-1 to TRBJ2-7; D is ambiguous. Germline CDR1 reads SGHRS; CDR2 reads YFSETQ. Trimming removed 0 bases from V and 0 bases from J, with 4 bases in between. The CDR3 spans 13 residues.

This clonotype was seen only once. The rearrangement joins TRBV7-2 to TRBJ1-1; D is unresolved. With 1 base removed from V and 3 bases from J, the gap between germline ends came to 12 bases. The CDR3 has 15 amino acids. The V gene's germline CDR1 is SGHTA and CDR2 FQGNSA. CDR3 loop: CASSLGLSSYTEAFF. CDR3 nucleotide sequence: TGTGCCAGCAGCTTAGGTCTGTCAAGTTACACTGAAGCTTTCTTT.

Comment on this clonotype: Germline and junction disagree at one end, which may indicate a read error. The rearrangement joins TRBV20-1 to TRBJ2-3, with D possibly being TRBD2 (5 bases). The CDR3 spans 18 residues. Germline V lookup: CDR1 DFQATT, CDR2 SNEGSKA (reference sequence). CDR3 loop: CSARGLGGFLPSTDTQYF. Here the CDR3 DNA reads TGCAGTGCCAGAGGGCTAGGTGGTTTCCTCCCAAGCACAGATACGCAGTATTTT.

This chain links TRBV6-6 with TRBJ2-2, with unresolved D. The CDR3 covers 16 residues. V was clipped by 8 bases and J by 8 bases, with 24 bases between them. Germline V CDR1 and CDR2: MNHNY, SVGAGI (reference sequence). The CDR3 DNA sequence: TGTGCCAGCGGGAACCTAAAAGGCAGGACCAGAGGGGAGCTGTTTTTT. Encoded protein: CASGNLKGRTRGELFF.

V and J are TRBV11-2 and TRBJ2-7; no definite D call. The CDR3 length is 12 residues. Trimming cost V 0 bases and J 3 bases, with 3 bases left between them. Germline V lookup: CDR1 SGHAT, CDR2 FQNNGV. The CDR3 sequence: CASSLDNYEQYF. The DNA of the CDR3 is TGTGCCAGCAGCTTAGATAACTACGAGCAGTACTTC. Full variable domain (outside the CDR3, taken from reference TRBV11-2 and TRBJ2-7): EAGVAQSPRYKIIEKRQSVAFWCNPISGHATLYWYQQILGQGPKLLIQFQNNGVVDDSQLPKDRFSAERLKGVDSTLKIQPAKLEDSAVYLCASSLDNYEQYFGPGTRLTVT.

V usage is TRBV7-8 and J usage is TRBJ1-6; a possible D gene is TRBD1 (5 bases). The germline V gene encodes CDR1 SGHVS and CDR2 FQNEAQ. The CDR3 is made up of 15 amino acids. Trimming left V 1 base short and J 10 bases short, with 14 bases between. In DNA form, the CDR3 reads TGTGCCAGCAGCTTAGTATCGGGGGAAGGCTCACCCCTCCACTTT. This codes for CASSLVSGEGSPLHF.

The V call is TRBV6-5, the J call TRBJ2-7; the D is unclear. The CDR3 runs 15 residues. CDR1 and CDR2 from the germline V gene are MNHEY and SVGAGI. Trimming shortened V by 0 bases and J by 2 bases, and 11 bases separated the two germline ends. The CDR3 nucleotides are TGTGCCAGCAGTTACTCGATGGGCAGCCCCTACGAGCAGTACTTC. Translating gives CASSYSMGSPYEQYF.

The chain couples TRBV20-1 to TRBJ2-5; no firm D call. Per germline, CDR1 DFQATT and CDR2 SNEGSKA (reference sequence). V dropped 7 bases and J dropped 0 bases, with 9 bases sitting between them. The CDR3 length is 12 residues. In DNA, the CDR3 is TGCAGTGTTCCGGTGTACCAAGAGACCCAGTACTTC. This sequence encodes CSVPVYQETQYF.

This clonotype was recorded only once. This sequence joins TRBV4-2 and TRBJ2-7; 8 bases map to TRBD1. The CDR3 is made up of 16 amino acids. V shed 0 bases, J shed 3 bases, and the junction held 7 bases outside the gene matches. Germline-derived CDR1 and CDR2 are LGHNA and YNFKEQ. The CDR3 reads CASSQDQGTGGYEQYF. The CDR3 DNA reads TGTGCCAGCAGCCAAGATCAAGGTACAGGGGGCTACGAGCAGTACTTC.

This chain joins TRBV5-1 and TRBJ2-2; 8 bases line up with TRBD1. V lost 5 bases, J lost 4 bases, and 7 bases stayed unmatched. This CDR3 is built from 15 residues. Per germline, CDR1 SGHRS and CDR2 YFSETQ. The CDR3: CASSPTGVITGELFF. For the CDR3, the DNA is TGCGCCAGCAGTCCGACAGGGGTGATCACCGGGGAGCTGTTTTTT.

The rearrangement joins TRBV20-1 to TRBJ1-2; maybe TRBD1 (5 bases). The V and J ends lost 0 bases and 6 bases respectively, with 14 bases between them. This CDR3 is 14 amino acids long. Per germline, CDR1 DFQATT and CDR2 SNEGSKA (reference sequence). In DNA, the CDR3 is TGCAGTGCTAGAGAACAGGTTCATTATAATGGCTACACCTTC. Translation: CSAREQVHYNGYTF.

This chain connects TRBV7-2 to TRBJ2-7; maybe TRBD2 (6 bases). Germline-derived CDR1 and CDR2 are SGHTA and FQGNSA. Between the trimmed V and J ends, which lost 5 bases and 1 base, there was a span of 12 bases. This CDR3 region has 14 residues. The CDR3 reads CASSQRDWSYEQYF. The CDR3 coding sequence is TGTGCCAGCAGCCAGAGGGACTGGTCCTACGAGCAGTACTTC.